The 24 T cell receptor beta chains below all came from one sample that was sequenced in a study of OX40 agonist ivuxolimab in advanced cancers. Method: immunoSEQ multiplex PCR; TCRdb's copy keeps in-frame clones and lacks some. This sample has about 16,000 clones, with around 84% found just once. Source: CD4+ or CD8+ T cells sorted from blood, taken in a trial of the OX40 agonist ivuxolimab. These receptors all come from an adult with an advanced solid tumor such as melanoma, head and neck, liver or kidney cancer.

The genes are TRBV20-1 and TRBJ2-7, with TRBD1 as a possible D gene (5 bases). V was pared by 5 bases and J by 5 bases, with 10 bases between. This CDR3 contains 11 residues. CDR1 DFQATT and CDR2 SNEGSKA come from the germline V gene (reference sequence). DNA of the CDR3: TGCAGTGCTTTGGGGCCAAACGAGCAGTACTTC. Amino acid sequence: CSALGPNEQYF.

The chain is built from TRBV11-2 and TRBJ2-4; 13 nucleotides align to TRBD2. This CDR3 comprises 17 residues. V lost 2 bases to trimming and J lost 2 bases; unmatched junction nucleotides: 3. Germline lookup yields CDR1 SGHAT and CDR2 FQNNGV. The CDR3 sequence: CASSLRLAGGPKNIQYF. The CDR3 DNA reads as TGTGCCAGCAGCTTAAGACTAGCGGGAGGCCCCAAAAACATTCAGTACTTC.

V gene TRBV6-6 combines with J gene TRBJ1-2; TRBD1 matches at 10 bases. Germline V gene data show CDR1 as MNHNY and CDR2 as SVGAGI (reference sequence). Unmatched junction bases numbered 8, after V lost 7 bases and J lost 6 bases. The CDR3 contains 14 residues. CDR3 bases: TGTGCCAGCACTTCATCCGGGACAGGGGATGGCTACACCTTC. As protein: CASTSSGTGDGYTF.

CDR3: CASSLDGGLYTGELFF. CDR3 coding DNA: TGTGCCAGCAGCTTGGACGGGGGCTTGTACACCGGGGAGCTGTTTTTT. This chain uses TRBV5-8 with TRBJ2-2, with D perhaps being TRBD1 or TRBD2 (6 bases each). V was pared by 0 bases and J by 3 bases, with 12 bases between. The germline V gene encodes CDR1 SGHTS and CDR2 YDEGEE. This CDR3 spans 16 amino acids.

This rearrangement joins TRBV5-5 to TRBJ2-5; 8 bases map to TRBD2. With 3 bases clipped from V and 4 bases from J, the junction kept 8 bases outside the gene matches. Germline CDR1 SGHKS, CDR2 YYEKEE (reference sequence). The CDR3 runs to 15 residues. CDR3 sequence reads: CASSSGLGEGETQYF. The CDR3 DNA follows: TGTGCCAGCAGCTCGGGACTAGGGGAAGGAGAGACCCAGTACTTC.

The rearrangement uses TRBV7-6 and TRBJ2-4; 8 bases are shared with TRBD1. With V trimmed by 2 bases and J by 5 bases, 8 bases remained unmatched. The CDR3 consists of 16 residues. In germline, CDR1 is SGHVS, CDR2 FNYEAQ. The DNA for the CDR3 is TGTGCCAGCAGCTTAATACCCGGACAGGGAGAAAACATTCAGTACTTC. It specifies CASSLIPGQGENIQYF.

This CDR3 is CASSLRSRAYNEQFF. The CDR3 nucleotides are TGTGCCAGCAGCTTGCGGTCCCGGGCTTACAATGAGCAGTTCTTC. The genes are TRBV5-8 and TRBJ2-1; D ambiguous. The V end lost 1 base, the J end lost 4 bases, and 12 bases lay between the germline ends. Germline-derived CDR1 and CDR2 are SGHTS and YDEGEE. The CDR3 runs to 15 residues. The complete variable domain, with remaining parts taken from reference TRBV5-8 and TRBJ2-1, reads EAGVTQSPTHLIKTRGQQATLRCSPISGHTSVYWYQQALGLGLQFLLWYDEGEERNRGNFPPRFSGRQFPNYSSELNVNALELEDSALYLCASSLRSRAYNEQFFGPGTRLTVL.

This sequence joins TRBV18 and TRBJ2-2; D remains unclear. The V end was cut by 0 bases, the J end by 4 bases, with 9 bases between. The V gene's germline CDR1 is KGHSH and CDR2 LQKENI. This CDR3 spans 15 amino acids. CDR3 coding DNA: TGTGCCAGCTCACCACCCAGCCTTAGCACCGGGGAGCTGTTTTTT. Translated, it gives CASSPPSLSTGELFF.

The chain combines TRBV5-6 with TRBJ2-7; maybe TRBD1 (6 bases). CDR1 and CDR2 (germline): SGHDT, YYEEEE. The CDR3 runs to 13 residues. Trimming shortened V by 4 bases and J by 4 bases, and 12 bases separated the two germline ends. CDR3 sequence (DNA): TGTGCCAGCAGCCCGGAGGACAGTTACGAGCAGTACTTC. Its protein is CASSPEDSYEQYF. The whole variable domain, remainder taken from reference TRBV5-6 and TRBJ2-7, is DAGVTQSPTHLIKTRGQQVTLRCSPKSGHDTVSWYQQALGQGPQFIFQYYEEEERQRGNFPDRFSGHQFPNYSSELNVNALLLGDSALYLCASSPEDSYEQYFGPGTRLTVT.

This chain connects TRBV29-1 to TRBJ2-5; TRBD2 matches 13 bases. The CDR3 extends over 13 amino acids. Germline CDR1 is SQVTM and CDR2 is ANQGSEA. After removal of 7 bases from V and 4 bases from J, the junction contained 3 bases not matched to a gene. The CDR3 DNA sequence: TGCAGCGCAAGGACTAGCGGGGGAGAGACCCAGTACTTC. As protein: CSARTSGGETQYF.

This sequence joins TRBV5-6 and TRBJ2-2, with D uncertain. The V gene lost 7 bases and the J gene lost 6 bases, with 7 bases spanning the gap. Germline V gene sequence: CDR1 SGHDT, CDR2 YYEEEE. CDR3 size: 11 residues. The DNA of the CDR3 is TGTGCCAGCTCCGAGCCCGGGGAGCTGTTTTTT. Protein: CASSEPGELFF.

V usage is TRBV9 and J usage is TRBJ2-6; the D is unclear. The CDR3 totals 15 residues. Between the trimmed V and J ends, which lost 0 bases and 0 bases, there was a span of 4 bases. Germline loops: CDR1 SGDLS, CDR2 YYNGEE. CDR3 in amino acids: CASSVGGSGANVLTF. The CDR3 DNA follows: TGTGCCAGCAGCGTAGGAGGCTCTGGGGCCAACGTCCTGACTTTC.

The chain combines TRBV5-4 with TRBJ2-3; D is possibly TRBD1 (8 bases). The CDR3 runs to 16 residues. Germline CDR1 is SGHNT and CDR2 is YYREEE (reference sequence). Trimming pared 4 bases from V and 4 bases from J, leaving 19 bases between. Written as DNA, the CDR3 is TGTGCCAGCAGCCCAGGACGGACAGGGAGGGCAGATACGCAGTATTTT. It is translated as CASSPGRTGRADTQYF.

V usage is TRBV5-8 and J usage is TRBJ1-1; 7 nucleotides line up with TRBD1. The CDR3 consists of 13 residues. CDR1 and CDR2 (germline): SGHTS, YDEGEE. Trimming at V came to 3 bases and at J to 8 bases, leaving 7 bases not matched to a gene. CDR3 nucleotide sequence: TGTGCCAGCAGCTCCAGACAGGGCGGGGAAGCTTTCTTT. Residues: CASSSRQGGEAFF.

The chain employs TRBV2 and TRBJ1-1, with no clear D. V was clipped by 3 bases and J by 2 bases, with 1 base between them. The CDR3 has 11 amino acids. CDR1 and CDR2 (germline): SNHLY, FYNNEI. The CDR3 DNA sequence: TGTGCCAGCAGTGATAACACTGAAGCTTTCTTT. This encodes CASSDNTEAFF.

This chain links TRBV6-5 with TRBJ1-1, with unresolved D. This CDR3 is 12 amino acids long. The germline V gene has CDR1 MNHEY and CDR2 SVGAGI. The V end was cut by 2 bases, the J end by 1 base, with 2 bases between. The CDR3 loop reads CASSYRNTEAFF. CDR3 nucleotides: TGTGCCAGCAGTTACAGGAACACTGAAGCTTTCTTT.

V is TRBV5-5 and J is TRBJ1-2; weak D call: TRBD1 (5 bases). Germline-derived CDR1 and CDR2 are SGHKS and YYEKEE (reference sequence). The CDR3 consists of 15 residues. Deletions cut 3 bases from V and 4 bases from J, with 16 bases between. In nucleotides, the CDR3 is TGTGCCAGCAGCTACCATAATGGGGACGCCTATGGCTACACCTTC. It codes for CASSYHNGDAYGYTF.

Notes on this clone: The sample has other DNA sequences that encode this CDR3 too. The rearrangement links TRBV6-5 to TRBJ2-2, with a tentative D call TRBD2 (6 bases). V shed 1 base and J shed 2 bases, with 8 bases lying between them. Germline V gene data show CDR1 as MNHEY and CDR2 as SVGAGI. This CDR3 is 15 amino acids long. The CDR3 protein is CASSYFGTNTGELFF. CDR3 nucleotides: TGTGCCAGCAGTTACTTTGGGACTAACACCGGGGAGCTGTTTTTT.

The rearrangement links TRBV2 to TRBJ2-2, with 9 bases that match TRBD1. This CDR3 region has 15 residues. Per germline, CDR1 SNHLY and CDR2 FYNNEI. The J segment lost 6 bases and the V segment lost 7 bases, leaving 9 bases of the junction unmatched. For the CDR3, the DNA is TGTGCCAGCACTTGGCGGACAGGGGTTTCCGGGGAGCTGTTTTTT. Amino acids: CASTWRTGVSGELFF.

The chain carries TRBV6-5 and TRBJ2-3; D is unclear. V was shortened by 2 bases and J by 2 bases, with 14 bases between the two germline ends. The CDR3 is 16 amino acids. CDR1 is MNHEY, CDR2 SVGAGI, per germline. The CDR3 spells CASSYMRSANTDTQYF. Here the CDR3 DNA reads TGTGCCAGCAGTTACATGAGGTCGGCAAACACAGATACGCAGTATTTT.

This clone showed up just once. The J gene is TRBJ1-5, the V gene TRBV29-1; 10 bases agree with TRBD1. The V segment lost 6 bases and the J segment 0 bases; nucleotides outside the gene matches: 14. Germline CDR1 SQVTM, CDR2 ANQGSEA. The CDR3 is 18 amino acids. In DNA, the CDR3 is TGCAGCGTCCCCCGAGGGACAGGGGTCGGACGTAGCAATCAGCCCCAGCATTTT. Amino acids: CSVPRGTGVGRSNQPQHF.

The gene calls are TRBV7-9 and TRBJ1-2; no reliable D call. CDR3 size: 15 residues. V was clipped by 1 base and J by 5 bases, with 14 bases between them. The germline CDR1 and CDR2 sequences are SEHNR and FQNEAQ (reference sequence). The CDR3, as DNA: TGTGCCAGCAGCTTAGGCATAGCTGCTAGGTATGGCTACACCTTC. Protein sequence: CASSLGIAARYGYTF. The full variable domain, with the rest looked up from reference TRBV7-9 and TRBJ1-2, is DTGVSQNPRHKITKRGQNVTFRCDPISEHNRLYWYRQTLGQGPEFLTYFQNEAQLEKSRLLSDRFSAERPKGSFSTLEIQRTEQGDSAMYLCASSLGIAARYGYTFGSGTRLTVV.

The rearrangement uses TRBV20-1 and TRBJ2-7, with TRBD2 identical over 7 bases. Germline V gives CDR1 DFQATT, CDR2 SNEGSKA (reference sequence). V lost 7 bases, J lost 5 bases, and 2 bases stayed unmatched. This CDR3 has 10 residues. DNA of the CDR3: TGCAGTGGCGGGAGTCACGAGCAGTACTTC. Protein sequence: CSGGSHEQYF.

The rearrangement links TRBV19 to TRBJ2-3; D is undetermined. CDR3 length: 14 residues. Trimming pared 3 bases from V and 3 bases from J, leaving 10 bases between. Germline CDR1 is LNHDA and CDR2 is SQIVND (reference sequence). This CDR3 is CASSIRRATDTQYF. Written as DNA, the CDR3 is TGTGCCAGTAGTATCCGGAGAGCTACAGATACGCAGTATTTT.